This T cell receptor beta chain emerged from a study of CD8 T cells in Susac syndrome. This clonotype occurred once. This CDR3 is 12 amino acids long. Germline loops: CDR1 SQVTM, CDR2 ANQGSEA. Trimming pared 3 bases from V and 6 bases from J, leaving 11 bases between. RNA was extracted with the RNeasy kit, and a quantity of roughly 0.5 to 1 ug was reverse transcribed using random hexamers. The amplification used immunoSEQ multiplex PCR on TCR beta CDR3; it spanned 54 Vbeta and 13 Jbeta. TCRdb re-called the immunoSEQ multiplex PCR reads with MiXCR, one entry per CDR3 protein. The table includes approximately 100,000 distinct CDR3 sequences, about nine tenths detected once. The authors sequenced TCR beta from blood CD8+ and CD4+ T cells. Controls were drawn from healthy donors and were matched for age and sex.

Specimen: CD4+ T cells from PBMCs. The sequence derives from a human donor in good health. The V call is TRBV29-1, the J call TRBJ1-1, with a possible D match to TRBD1 (6 bases). The CDR3 here is CSVDWGGAEAFF. The CDR3 DNA sequence: TGCAGCGTTGATTGGGGGGGCGCTGAAGCTTTCTTT.